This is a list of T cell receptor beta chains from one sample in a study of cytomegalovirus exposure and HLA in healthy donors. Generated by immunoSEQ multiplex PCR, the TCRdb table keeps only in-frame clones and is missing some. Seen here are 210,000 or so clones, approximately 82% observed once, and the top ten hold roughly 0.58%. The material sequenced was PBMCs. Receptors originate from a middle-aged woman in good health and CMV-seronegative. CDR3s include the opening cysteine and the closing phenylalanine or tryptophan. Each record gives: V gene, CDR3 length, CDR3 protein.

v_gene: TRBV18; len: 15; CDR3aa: CASSSDRGANQPQHF
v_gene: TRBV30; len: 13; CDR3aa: CAWSVRGGTEAFF
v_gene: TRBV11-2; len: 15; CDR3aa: CASSPLRGRDEKLFF
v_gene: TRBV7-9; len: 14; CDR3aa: CASSFARAGNTIYF
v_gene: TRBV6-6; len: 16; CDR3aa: CASSYSRPSSLYGYTF
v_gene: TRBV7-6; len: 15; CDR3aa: CASSLGPGWDSPLHF
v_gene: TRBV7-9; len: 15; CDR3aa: CASSSPSTGTGGYTF
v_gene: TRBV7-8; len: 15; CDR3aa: CASSLPGSSTDTQYF
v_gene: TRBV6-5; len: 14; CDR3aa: CASSLRVATDTQYF
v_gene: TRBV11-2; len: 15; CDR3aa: CASSPQGKLNYGYTF
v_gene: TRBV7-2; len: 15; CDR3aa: CASIRVTGSYYEQYF
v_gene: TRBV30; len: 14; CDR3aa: CAWSVGTGVEKLFF
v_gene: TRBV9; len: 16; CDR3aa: CASSQKGELGTGELFF
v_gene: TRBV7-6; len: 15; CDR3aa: CASSTPLTSTNEQFF
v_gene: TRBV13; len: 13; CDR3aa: CASSLQGTDTQYF
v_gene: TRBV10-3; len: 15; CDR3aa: CAISDSGGSYNEQFF
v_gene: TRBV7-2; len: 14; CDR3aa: CASSLGVIVYEQYF
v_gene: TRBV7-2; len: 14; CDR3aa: CVSSLSLLNEKLFF
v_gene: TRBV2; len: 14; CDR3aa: CASRAGANTGELFF
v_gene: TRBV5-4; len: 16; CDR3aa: CASSFPEAVNTGELFF
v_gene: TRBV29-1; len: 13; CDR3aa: CSVVLAGSYEQYF
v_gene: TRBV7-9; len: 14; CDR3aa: CASSLVTALDEQYF
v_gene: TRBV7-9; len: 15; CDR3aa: CASSPPRAVNTEAFF
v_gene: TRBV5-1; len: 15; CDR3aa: CASSVQGLSNQPQHF
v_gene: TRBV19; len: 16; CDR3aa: CASSMGDRGLFSVQYF
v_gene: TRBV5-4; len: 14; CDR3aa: CASSSGTWQETQYF
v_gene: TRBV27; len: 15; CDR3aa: CASSPWTGTKQPQHF
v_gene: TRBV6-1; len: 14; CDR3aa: CASSEGGLASELFF
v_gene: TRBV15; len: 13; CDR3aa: CATSRDREYGYTF
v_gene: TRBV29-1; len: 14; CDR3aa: CSATTGWGTDTQYF
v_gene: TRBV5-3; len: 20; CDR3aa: CARSPPSVRDRGLYGDTIYF